This T cell receptor beta chain was recovered during a study of blood T cell repertoires in COVID-19. Cohorts were assigned according to the clinical history that participants reported. Profiling relied on immunoSEQ multiplex PCR, and the TCRdb table lists in-frame clones only, not all of them. The table includes nearly 400,000 clones, 89% detected once. The V and J ends lost 5 bases and 4 bases, in that order; junction bases with no gene match: 10. The CDR3 has 15 residues. CDR1 is SGHTA and CDR2 is FQGNSA in the germline V gene. Input material: PBMCs or T cells enriched from blood (not recorded which). This sequence originates from a woman in her 30s who had recovered from COVID-19. This sequence joins TRBV7-2 and TRBJ1-2; 7 bases are a match to TRBD1. Here the CDR3 DNA reads TGTGCCAGCAGCCCCAACAAGGGGGCGGCCTATGGCTACACCTTC. This gives the protein CASSPNKGAAYGYTF.